The entry below gives a single T cell receptor beta chain sequence along with its context. This sample stems from a study of cytomegalovirus exposure and HLA in healthy donors. There are 14 residues in the CDR3. Germline CDR1 is SEHNR and CDR2 is FQNEAQ (reference sequence). V was clipped by 1 base and J by 5 bases, with 11 bases between them. Primers: 60 Vbeta forward and 13 Jbeta reverse. Sequencing used immunoSEQ multiplex PCR; TCRdb keeps in-frame clones, though not all of them. Among around 100,000 clones listed, around 69% were seen once. Sequenced sample: PBMCs. The TCR comes from a man between 25 and 39 years old in good health and CMV-seronegative. The chain recombines TRBV7-9 with TRBJ1-2; D remains ambiguous. CDR3 in DNA: TGTGCCAGCAGCTTAGAGCAGGCTCGATATGGCTACACCTTC. Translating gives CASSLEQARYGYTF.